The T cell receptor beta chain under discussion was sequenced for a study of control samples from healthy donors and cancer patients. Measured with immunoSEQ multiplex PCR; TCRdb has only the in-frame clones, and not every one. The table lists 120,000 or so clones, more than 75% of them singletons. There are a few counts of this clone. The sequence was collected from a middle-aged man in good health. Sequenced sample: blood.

This CDR3 reads CASSSRDRGGDEQFF. The CDR3 nucleotides read TGTGCCAGCAGTAGTCGGGACAGGGGAGGCGATGAGCAGTTCTTC. The chain couples TRBV6-6 to TRBJ2-1, with TRBD1 matching over 10 bases. CDR1 and CDR2 (germline): MNHNY, SVGAGI (reference sequence). The CDR3 sequence is 15 residues long. V dropped 5 bases and J dropped 8; count of bases not matched to a gene: 9.